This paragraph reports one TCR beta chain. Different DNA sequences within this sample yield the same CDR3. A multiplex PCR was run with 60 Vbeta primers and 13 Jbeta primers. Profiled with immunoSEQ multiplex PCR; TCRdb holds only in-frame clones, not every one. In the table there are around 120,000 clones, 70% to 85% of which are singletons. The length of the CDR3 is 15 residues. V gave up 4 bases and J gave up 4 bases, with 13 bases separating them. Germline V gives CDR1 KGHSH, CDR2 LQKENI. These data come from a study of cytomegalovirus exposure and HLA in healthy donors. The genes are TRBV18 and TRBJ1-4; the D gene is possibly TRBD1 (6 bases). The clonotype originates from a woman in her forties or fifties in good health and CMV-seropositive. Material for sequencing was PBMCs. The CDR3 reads CASSLTGQNNEKLFF. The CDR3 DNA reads TGTGCCAGCTCACTAACAGGACAGAATAATGAAAAACTGTTTTTT.